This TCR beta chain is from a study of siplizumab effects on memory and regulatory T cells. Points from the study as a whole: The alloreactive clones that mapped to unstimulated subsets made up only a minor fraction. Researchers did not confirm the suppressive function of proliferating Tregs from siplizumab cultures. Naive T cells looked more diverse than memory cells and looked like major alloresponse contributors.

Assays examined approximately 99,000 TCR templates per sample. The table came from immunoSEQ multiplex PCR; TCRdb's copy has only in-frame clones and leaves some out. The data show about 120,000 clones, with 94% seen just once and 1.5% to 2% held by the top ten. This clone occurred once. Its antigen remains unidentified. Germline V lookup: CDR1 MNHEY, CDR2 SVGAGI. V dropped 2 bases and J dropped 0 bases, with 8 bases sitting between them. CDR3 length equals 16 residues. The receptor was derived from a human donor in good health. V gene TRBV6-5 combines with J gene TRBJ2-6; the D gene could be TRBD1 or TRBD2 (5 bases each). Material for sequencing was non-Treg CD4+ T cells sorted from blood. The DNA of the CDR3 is TGTGCCAGCAGTTACGGGGACCTCTCTGGGGCCAACGTCCTGACTTTC. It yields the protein CASSYGDLSGANVLTF.